Presented here are 11 T cell receptor beta chains from one specimen sequenced in a study of blood T cell repertoires in COVID-19. Sequencing used immunoSEQ multiplex PCR; TCRdb keeps in-frame clones, though not all of them. The data show around 130,000 clones, 75% to 90% seen once. Source material: PBMCs or T cells enriched from blood (not recorded which). Receptors originate from a woman aged 45 to 65 who had recovered from COVID-19.

In this sample, this clone turned up once. V is TRBV9 and J is TRBJ2-7; 11 bases align to TRBD2. Germline values: CDR1 SGDLS, CDR2 YYNGEE. The CDR3 is made up of 14 amino acids. The V gene end was trimmed by 4 bases and the J gene end by 7 bases; junction bases not matched to a gene: 7. The CDR3 region is CASSPTTSGAEQYF. CDR3 nucleotides: TGTGCCAGCAGCCCTACGACTAGCGGGGCAGAGCAGTACTTC.

The rearrangement links TRBV5-6 to TRBJ1-2; D unclear. Germline CDR1 is SGHDT and CDR2 is YYEEEE. The germline V and J ends were trimmed by 4 bases and 7 bases, with 11 bases remaining between them. The CDR3 length is 12 residues. CDR3 DNA: TGTGCCAGCAGCCGAACTACTTTTGGCTACACCTTC. This codes for CASSRTTFGYTF.

The sample holds a few counts of this clone. This chain uses TRBV6-2 or TRBV6-3 with TRBJ1-3; possibly TRBD1 for D (6 bases). This CDR3 has 17 amino acids. Trimming stripped 0 bases from V and 0 bases from J, with 12 bases between. Germline values: CDR1 MNHEY, CDR2 SVGEGT. CDR3 in amino acids: CASSYSQGRNSGNTIYF. CDR3 nucleotide sequence: TGTGCCAGCAGTTACTCGCAGGGGAGAAACTCTGGAAACACCATATATTTT.

V gene TRBV7-9 combines with J gene TRBJ2-5; D may be TRBD1 (5 bases). Germline values: CDR1 SEHNR, CDR2 FQNEAQ (reference sequence). Deletions cut 5 bases from V and 3 bases from J, with 13 bases between. The CDR3 runs 14 residues. CDR3 nucleotides: TGTGCCAGCAGCCCCATAGGGGCAGAAGAGACCCAGTACTTC. Its translation: CASSPIGAEETQYF.

The V call is TRBV19, the J call TRBJ1-3, with 8 nucleotides matching TRBD1. The CDR3 spans 18 residues. Germline CDR1 and CDR2: LNHDA and SQIVND (reference sequence). The ends lost 5 bases at V and 0 bases at J; junction bases unmatched: 12. CDR3 residues: CASSLTTGQARSGNTIYF. Here the CDR3 DNA reads TGTGCCAGTAGTCTTACCACGGGACAGGCGCGCTCTGGAAACACCATATATTTT.

This clone was found a few times. The gene calls are TRBV14 and TRBJ2-7; D is ambiguous. CDR1 is SGHDN, CDR2 FVKESK, per germline. Between the trimmed V and J ends, which lost 4 bases and 4 bases, there was a span of 11 bases. The CDR3 is made up of 13 amino acids. Here the CDR3 reads CASSLNSLYEQYF. The CDR3 coding sequence is TGTGCCAGCAGCCTCAACTCATTATACGAGCAGTACTTC. Looking up the rest from reference TRBV14 and TRBJ2-7 gives the full variable domain: EAGVTQFPSHSVIEKGQTVTLRCDPISGHDNLYWYRRVMGKEIKFLLHFVKESKQDESGMPNNRFLAERTGGTYSTLKVQPAELEDSGVYFCASSLNSLYEQYFGPGTRLTVT.

The chain has TRBV7-2 and TRBJ1-1, with TRBD1 identical over 7 bases. The CDR3 totals 14 residues. Trimming cost V 2 bases and J 1 base; bases outside gene matches: 1. Germline CDR1 is SGHTA and CDR2 is FQGNSA. CDR3 region: CASSLRDRNTEAFF. DNA of the CDR3: TGTGCCAGCAGCTTACGGGACAGGAACACTGAAGCTTTCTTT.

This chain uses TRBV5-4 with TRBJ2-7; TRBD2 is a possible D gene (6 bases). This CDR3 is 15 amino acids long. The ends were cut back, 5 bases at V and 7 bases at J, with 22 bases in the middle. Per germline, CDR1 SGHNT and CDR2 YYREEE (reference sequence). CDR3 residues: CASSILAGVAWEQYF. In DNA, the CDR3 is TGTGCCAGCAGTATACTAGCCGGGGTCGCATGGGAGCAGTACTTC.

The rearrangement uses TRBV3-1 (or the pseudogene TRBV3-2) and TRBJ2-3, with a tentative D call TRBD2 (5 bases). CDR3 size: 16 residues. Germline CDR1 LGHDT, CDR2 YNNKEL (reference sequence). Deletions cut 5 bases from V and 2 bases from J, with 17 bases between. The CDR3 is CASSSRVSANTDTQYF. Written as DNA, the CDR3 is TGTGCCAGCAGCTCCCGGGTTAGCGCTAACACAGATACGCAGTATTTT.

The chain recombines TRBV18 with TRBJ1-1; 7 nucleotides match TRBD1. CDR3 length: 17 amino acids. Germline loops: CDR1 KGHSH, CDR2 LQKENI. Trimming at V came to 3 bases and at J to 4 bases, leaving 14 bases not matched to a gene. The CDR3 reads CASSPVWDSTRVTEAFF. Written as DNA, the CDR3 is TGTGCCAGCTCACCGGTGTGGGACAGTACCCGTGTCACTGAAGCTTTCTTT.

The chain is built from TRBV2 and TRBJ1-4, with TRBD1 identical over 9 bases. J was trimmed by 4 bases and V by 6 bases; bases with no gene match: 0. CDR3 length equals 13 residues. Germline CDR1 and CDR2: SNHLY and FYNNEI. The CDR3 nucleotides are TGTGCCAGCAGGGGACAGGGTAATGAAAAACTGTTTTTT. Protein sequence: CASRGQGNEKLFF.